This T cell receptor (beta chain) was recovered during a study of cytomegalovirus exposure and HLA in healthy donors. Both 60 Vbeta primers and 13 Jbeta primers went into the PCR. The repertoire was sequenced with immunoSEQ multiplex PCR; TCRdb's copy has only in-frame clones and lacks some. The table shows 250,000 to 350,000 clones, with approximately 90% occurring only once. This receptor was taken from a man aged 35-49 years in good health and CMV-seropositive. Sequenced material: PBMCs.

The CDR3: CASTSGGSYEQYF. CDR3 DNA: TGTGCCAGCACCTCGGGCGGGAGCTACGAGCAGTACTTC. The chain carries TRBV28 and TRBJ2-7, with 7 bases that match TRBD2. CDR3 length: 13 amino acids. Germline CDR1 is MDHEN and CDR2 is SYDVKM. V shed 7 bases and J 3 bases; nucleotides not matched to a gene: 6.